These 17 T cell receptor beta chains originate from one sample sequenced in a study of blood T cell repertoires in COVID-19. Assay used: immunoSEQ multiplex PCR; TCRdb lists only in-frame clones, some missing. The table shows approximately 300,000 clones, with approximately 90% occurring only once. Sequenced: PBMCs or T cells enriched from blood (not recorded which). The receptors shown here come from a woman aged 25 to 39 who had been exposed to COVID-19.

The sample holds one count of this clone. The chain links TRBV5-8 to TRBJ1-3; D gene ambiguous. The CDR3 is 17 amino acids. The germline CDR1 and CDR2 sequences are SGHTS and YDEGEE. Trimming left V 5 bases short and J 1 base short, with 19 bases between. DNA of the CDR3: TGTGCCAGCAGACTTCCGTACAGATTAATGTCTGGAAACACCATATATTTT. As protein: CASRLPYRLMSGNTIYF.

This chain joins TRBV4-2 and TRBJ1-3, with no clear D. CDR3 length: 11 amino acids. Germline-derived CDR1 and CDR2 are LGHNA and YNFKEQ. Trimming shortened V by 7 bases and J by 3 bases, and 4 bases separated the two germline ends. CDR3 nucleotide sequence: TGTGCCAGCAATAATGGAAACACCATATATTTT. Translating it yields CASNNGNTIYF.

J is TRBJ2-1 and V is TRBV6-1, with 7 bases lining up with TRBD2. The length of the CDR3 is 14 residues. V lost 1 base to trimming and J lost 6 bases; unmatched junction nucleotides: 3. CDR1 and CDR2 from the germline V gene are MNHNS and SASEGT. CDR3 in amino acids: CASSEGGGINEQFF. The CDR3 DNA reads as TGTGCCAGCAGTGAAGGGGGGGGGATCAATGAGCAGTTCTTC.

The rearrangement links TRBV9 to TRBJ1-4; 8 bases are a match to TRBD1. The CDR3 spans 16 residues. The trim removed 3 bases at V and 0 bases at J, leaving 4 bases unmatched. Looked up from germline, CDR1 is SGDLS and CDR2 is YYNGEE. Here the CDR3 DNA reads TGTGCCAGCAGCGGCGGACAGGGCGCAACTAATGAAAAACTGTTTTTT. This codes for CASSGGQGATNEKLFF.

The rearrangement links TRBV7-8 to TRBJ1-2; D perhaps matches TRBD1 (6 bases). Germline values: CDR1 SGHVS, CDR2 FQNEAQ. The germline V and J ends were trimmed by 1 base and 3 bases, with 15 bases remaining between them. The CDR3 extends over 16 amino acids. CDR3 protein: CASSLDGRGPYYGYTF. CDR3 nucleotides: TGTGCCAGCAGCTTAGACGGCAGGGGACCTTACTATGGCTACACCTTC. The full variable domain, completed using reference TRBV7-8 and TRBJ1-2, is GAGVSQSPRYKVAKRGQDVALRCDPISGHVSLFWYQQALGQGPEFLTYFQNEAQLDKSGLPSDRFFAERPEGSVSTLKIQRTQQEDSAVYLCASSLDGRGPYYGYTFGSGTRLTVV.

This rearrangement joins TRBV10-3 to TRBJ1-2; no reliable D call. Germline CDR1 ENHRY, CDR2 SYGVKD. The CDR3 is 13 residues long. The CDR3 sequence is CATKKAGNYGYTF. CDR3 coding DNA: TGTGCGACAAAAAAAGCAGGTAACTATGGCTACACCTTC.

As DNA, the CDR3 is TGCGCCAGCAGCTTGGAAGGGGGTGAAGGCTACACCTTC. Translation gives CASSLEGGEGYTF. J is TRBJ1-2 and V is TRBV5-1; a possible D gene is TRBD1 (6 bases). V dropped 0 bases and J dropped 8 bases, with 11 bases sitting between them. This CDR3 contains 13 residues. Germline-derived CDR1 and CDR2 are SGHRS and YFSETQ.

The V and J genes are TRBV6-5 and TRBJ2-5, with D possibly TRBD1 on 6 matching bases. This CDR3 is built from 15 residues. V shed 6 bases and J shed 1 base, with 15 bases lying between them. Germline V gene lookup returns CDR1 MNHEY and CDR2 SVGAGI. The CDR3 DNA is TGTGCCAGCAGGAAGGGACATCTAAGCCAAGAGACCCAGTACTTC. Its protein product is CASRKGHLSQETQYF.

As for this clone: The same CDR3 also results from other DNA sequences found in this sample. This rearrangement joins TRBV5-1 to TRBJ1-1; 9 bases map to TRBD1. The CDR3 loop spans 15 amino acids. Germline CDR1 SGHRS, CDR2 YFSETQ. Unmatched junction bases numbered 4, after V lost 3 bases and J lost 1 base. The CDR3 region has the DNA TGCGCCAGCAGCTCACAGGGGGCAGGGAACACTGAAGCTTTCTTT. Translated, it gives CASSSQGAGNTEAFF.

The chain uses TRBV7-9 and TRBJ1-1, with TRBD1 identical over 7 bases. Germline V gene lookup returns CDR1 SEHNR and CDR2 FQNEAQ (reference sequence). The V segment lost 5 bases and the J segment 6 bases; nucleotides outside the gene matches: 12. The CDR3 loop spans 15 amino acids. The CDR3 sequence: CASSRRNRGSAEAFF. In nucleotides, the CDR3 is TGTGCCAGCAGCAGAAGAAACAGGGGATCCGCTGAAGCTTTCTTT.

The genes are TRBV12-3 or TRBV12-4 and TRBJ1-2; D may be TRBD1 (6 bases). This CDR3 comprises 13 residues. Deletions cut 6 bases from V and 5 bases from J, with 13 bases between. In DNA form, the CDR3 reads TGTGCCAGCAGCTCCGAGCAGGGGTATGGCTACACCTTC. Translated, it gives CASSSEQGYGYTF.

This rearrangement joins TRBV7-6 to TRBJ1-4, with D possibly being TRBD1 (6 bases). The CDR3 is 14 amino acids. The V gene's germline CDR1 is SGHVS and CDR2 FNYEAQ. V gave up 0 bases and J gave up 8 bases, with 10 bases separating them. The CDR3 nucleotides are TGTGCCAGCAGCTTAGCGCTGAGGGGGGAAAAACTGTTTTTT. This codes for CASSLALRGEKLFF.

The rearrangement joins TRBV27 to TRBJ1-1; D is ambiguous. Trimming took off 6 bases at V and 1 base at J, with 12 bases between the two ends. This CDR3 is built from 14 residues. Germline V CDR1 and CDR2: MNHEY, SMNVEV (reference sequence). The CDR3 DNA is TGTGCCAGCAGAAGTACGGGGTGGAACACTGAAGCTTTCTTT. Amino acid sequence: CASRSTGWNTEAFF.

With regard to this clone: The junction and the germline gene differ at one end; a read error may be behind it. In DNA form, the CDR3 reads TGTGCCAGCCGTTTTTCCGGGACAGGGTCCGGCTACACCTTC. Translation gives CASRFSGTGSGYTF. The V and J genes are TRBV27 and TRBJ1-2; 9 bases match TRBD1. The V gene's germline CDR1 is MNHEY and CDR2 SMNVEV (reference sequence). The CDR3 totals 14 residues.

The CDR3 bases are TGTGCCAGCTCACCCGGAACCGGGATTCACTATGGCTACACCTTC. Protein: CASSPGTGIHYGYTF. This chain uses TRBV18 with TRBJ1-2; D remains unclear. CDR1 is KGHSH, CDR2 LQKENI, per germline. Trimming took off 3 bases at V and 3 bases at J, with 14 bases between the two ends. This CDR3 has 15 amino acids.

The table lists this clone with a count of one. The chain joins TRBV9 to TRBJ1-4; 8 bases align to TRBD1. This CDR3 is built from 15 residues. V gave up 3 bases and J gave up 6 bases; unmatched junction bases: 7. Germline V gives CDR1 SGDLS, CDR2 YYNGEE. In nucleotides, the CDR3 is TGTGCCAGCAGCGAGAGGACAGGGTTTTATGAAAAACTGTTTTTT. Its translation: CASSERTGFYEKLFF. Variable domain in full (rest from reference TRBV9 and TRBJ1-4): DSGVTQTPKHLITATGQRVTLRCSPRSGDLSVYWYQQSLDQGLQFLIQYYNGEERAKGNILERFSAQQFPDLHSELNLSSLELGDSALYFCASSERTGFYEKLFFGSGTQLSVL.

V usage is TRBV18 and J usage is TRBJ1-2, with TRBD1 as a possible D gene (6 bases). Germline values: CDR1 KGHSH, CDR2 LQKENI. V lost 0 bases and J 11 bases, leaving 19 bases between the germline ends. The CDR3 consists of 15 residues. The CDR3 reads CASSPPNIGQGWYTF. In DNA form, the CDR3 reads TGTGCCAGCTCACCACCGAATATCGGGCAGGGGTGGTACACCTTC.